This T cell receptor (beta chain) originates from a study of blood T cell repertoires in COVID-19 (dated by TCRdb to 2018 to 2020). In the study overall: Collaborator samples came from the United States, Italy and Spain and covered acute and convalescent phases of COVID-19. The prospective study material was composed of cDNA or gDNA derived from T cells, B-cell-depleted T cells, or PBMCs. The dataset comprised deeply sampled blood TCRbeta repertoires from subjects exposed to, actively infected with, or recovered from COVID-19. The repertoires were released in a freely available public database meant as a resource for research on the immune response to SARS-CoV-2. Samples came from the ongoing ImmuneRACE study (first 160 participants) plus 1,254 subjects from 6 global collaborators. The sample metadata nearly always contained a de-identified subject ID, COVID-19 status, age in years and sex. Where HLA class I and class II types were available, the types were taken from metadata supplied by the sample provider, not from assay-based typing. Results the study describes overall, beyond this receptor: The quantity of clinical and demographic metadata differed by source and by participant and was supplied without curation.

The immunoSEQ Assay, a bias-controlled multiplex PCR, was used to amplify TCRbeta CDR3 regions from genomic DNA. The published analysis was carried out like this. Nucleated cell counts per sample were estimated from amplification of reference gene primers within the assay. Sequence reads were collapsed and filtered to measure the absolute abundance of every unique TCRbeta CDR3 rearrangement. For each sample, productive Simpson clonality was calculated by taking the square root of Simpson's diversity index across productive rearrangements. The table was pulled from immuneACCESS by TCRdb, which kept in-frame rearrangements only. Such tables lose some clones; where checked, under half of the loss comes from unresolved V genes, and the rest has no known cause. That table furnishes V, J and clone size, whereas the DNA furnished D and trimming. This sample lists about 150,000 clones; roughly 87% were detected once. The top ten hold 7% of the sample.

Participants in the prospective study were aged about 18 to 89 years, lived in more than 20 United States geographic areas, and enrolled through a virtual design. Cohort assignment in the prospective study relied on participant-reported clinical history from a screening survey and a study questionnaire. ImmuneRACE Cohort 3 recovered participants were defined by two consecutive negative NP/OP PCR tests, healthcare professional clearance, or symptom resolution. In the prospective study, whole blood, serum and a nasopharyngeal or oropharyngeal swab were collected from each participant by mobile phlebotomists. Over an approximately 2-month period, participants in the prospective study had the option of providing additional blood draws and questionnaires. Before DNA extraction, prospective study blood samples were shipped either frozen or at room temperature. CDR1 MDHEN and CDR2 SYDVKM were looked up in the germline V gene. The CDR3 starts with the cysteine, ends with the phenylalanine, and has 15 residues. The sequence is cut down to CDR3 DNA, 45 bases in frame from base 1. V gives up 5 bases and J gives up 6 bases, and the segment between their germline ends measures 17 bases.

With respect to this clone: Its recognized antigen is unknown. Base quality data are lacking; no much larger clone is found one base away.

What was sequenced was PBMCs or T cells enriched from blood (not recorded which). The sequence was obtained from a woman between 50 and 59 years old who had recovered from COVID-19. Rearrangement joined TRBV28 to TRBJ1-5; TRBD1 is possibly the D segment (5 matching bases). The CDR3 protein is CASSPPGPGSQPQHF. The base sequence is TGTGCCAGCAGTCCCCCAGGGCCGGGTAGTCAGCCCCAGCATTTT.